The entry below gives a single T cell receptor beta chain sequence along with its context. This table comes from immunoSEQ multiplex PCR, and its TCRdb copy is limited to in-frame clones, with some not included. The sample includes over 650 clones, about half of them seen just once. Trimming shortened V by 4 bases and J by 8 bases, and 20 bases separated the two germline ends. Germline values: CDR1 SGHAT, CDR2 FQNNGV. The CDR3 covers 15 residues. This record comes from a study of tissue T cells after allogeneic stem cell transplantation. The source was blood, collected at autopsy. The clonotype originates from a male patient at least 60 years old with steroid-refractory graft-versus-host disease after an allogeneic stem cell transplant. Some T cells may be transferred from the graft donor. The chain employs TRBV11-2 and TRBJ1-2; TRBD1 is a possible D gene (6 bases). CDR3 region: CASSSFPGVGSGYTF. The CDR3 bases are TGTGCCAGCAGCTCCTTCCCAGGGGTCGGTTCAGGCTACACCTTC. Filled out from reference TRBV11-2 and TRBJ1-2, the complete variable domain reads EAGVAQSPRYKIIEKRQSVAFWCNPISGHATLYWYQQILGQGPKLLIQFQNNGVVDDSQLPKDRFSAERLKGVDSTLKIQPAKLEDSAVYLCASSSFPGVGSGYTFGSGTRLTVV.